These T cell receptor beta chains were read from a single sample in a study of T cells in Graves' hyperthyroidism and ophthalmopathy. TCRdb redid the calling of the multiplex PCR reads with MiXCR, one entry per CDR3 protein. This sample has 500,000 to 800,000 distinct CDR3 sequences, with roughly 15% found just once. Sequencing input: blood. Source of these receptors: a woman aged 50 to 60 with Graves' ophthalmopathy. Both conserved end residues are part of each CDR3. A D gene is named only where the DNA matches it firmly. Rows may omit the clone size; those that give it use once, few, many or a size class.

NA	TRBV14	TRBD1	TRBJ1-1	TGTGCCAGCAGCCAGAGGACAGGGCAGAACACTGAAGCTTTCTTT	CASSQRTGQNTEAFF
NA	TRBV7-9	TRBD2	TRBJ2-2	TGTGCCAGCACGCGGGCGATAGCGGGAAACACCGGGGAGCTGTTTTTT	CASTRAIAGNTGELFF
NA	TRBV4-3	NA	TRBJ1-2	TGCGCCAGCAGCCAAGATCGCCAACAGGGACGCTATGGCTACACCTTC	CASSQDRQQGRYGYTF
many	TRBV28	TRBD1	TRBJ2-5	TGTGCCAGCAGACCTCCCCGGACAGGTCTCCAAGAGACCCAGTACTTC	CASRPPRTGLQETQYF
few	TRBV7-9	NA	TRBJ1-5	TGTGCCAGCAGCCCAGGGGCGCGCAATCAGCCCCAGCATTTT	CASSPGARNQPQHF
NA	TRBV28	TRBD1	TRBJ2-1	TGTGCCAGCAGTTTTGTCGCAGGGGGCCTCTATGAGCAGTTCTTC	CASSFVAGGLYEQFF
NA	TRBV5-1	TRBD2	TRBJ2-1	TGCGCCAGCAGCTTGGTAGCGGGAGCGGGCTACAATGAGCAGTTCTTC	CASSLVAGAGYNEQFF
many	TRBV28	TRBD1	TRBJ2-3	TGTGCCAGCGTCTCGCAGGGGGCTACAGATACGCAGTATTTT	CASVSQGATDTQYF
many	TRBV7-8	NA	TRBJ2-7	TGTGCCAGCAGCTTCAGGTCGGGGCGGGAGCAGTACTTC	CASSFRSGREQYF
many	TRBV28	NA	TRBJ1-5	TGTGCCAGCAGTTTAATGGTTAATCAGCCCCAGCATTTT	CASSLMVNQPQHF
many	TRBV2	TRBD1	TRBJ2-7	TGTGCCAGCAGGACAGGGAAGGATATTGGAATTTTTTACGAGCAGTACTTC	CASRTGKDIGIFYEQYF
few	TRBV29-1	NA	TRBJ2-1	TGCAGCGTTGAAGCCCCGTACCGGGACAGCGGGACTACCCACTACAATGAGCAGTTCTTC	CSVEAPYRDSGTTHYNEQFF
NA	TRBV18	NA	TRBJ2-7	TGTGCCAGCTCACTAACCTCGACTAGGTCGTTCGAGCAGTACTTC	CASSLTSTRSFEQYF
few	TRBV4-3	TRBD2	TRBJ2-7	TGCGCCAGCAGCCTGGGACTAGCGGGCTGGTACGAGCAGTACTTC	CASSLGLAGWYEQYF
NA	TRBV24-1	TRBD1	TRBJ2-5	TGTGCCACCAGTGATCCGGGACAGGGGATGGCGACCCAGTACTTC	CATSDPGQGMATQYF
many	TRBV12-3/TRBV12-4	NA	TRBJ1-1	TGTGCCAGCAGTTTATCTGCGGGGCGGACTGAAGCTTTCTTT	CASSLSAGRTEAFF
many	TRBV20-1	TRBD2	TRBJ2-2	TGCAGTAGCGGGAGTAACACCGGGGAGCTGTTTTTT	CSSGSNTGELFF
few	TRBV7-3	NA	TRBJ2-3	TGTGCCAGCAGCCTAACCCCAATACGAACAGATACGCAGTATTTT	CASSLTPIRTDTQYF
many	TRBV28	TRBD1	TRBJ2-7	TGTGCCAGCAGTACGTCCGGGACAGGGGGCAGTTACGAGCAGTACTTC	CASSTSGTGGSYEQYF
NA	TRBV3-1	NA	TRBJ1-1	TGTGCCAGCAGCCAGACGCCCGCGTTTGGGGCTTTCTTT	CASSQTPAFGAFF
few	TRBV9	NA	TRBJ1-3	TGTGCCAGCAGCGTAGGCCCCAGGGAACGTGGAAACACCATATATTTT	CASSVGPRERGNTIYF
many	TRBV29-1	NA	TRBJ2-1	TGCAGCGTTGCGGGGCGGAACTACAATGAGCAGTTCTTC	CSVAGRNYNEQFF
NA	TRBV24-1	TRBD2	TRBJ2-1	TGTGCCACCAGTGACCTGGGACTAGCTGGAAATGAGCAGTTCTTC	CATSDLGLAGNEQFF
few	TRBV4-3	NA	TRBJ2-2	TGCGCCAGCAGCCCGGATGGTCCGAACACCGGGGAGCTGTTTTTT	CASSPDGPNTGELFF
few	TRBV10-3	TRBD2	TRBJ2-7	TGTGCTACCCGGCCCTCTAGCGGGAGGGCTCCTCTACCCTACGAGCAGTACTTC	CATRPSSGRAPLPYEQYF
many	TRBV7-9	NA	TRBJ1-1	TGTGCCAGCAGCCCCCCCCTATGGGGCACACTTCTTGAAGCTTTCTTT	CASSPPLWGTLLEAFF
many	TRBV12-3/TRBV12-4	NA	TRBJ2-1	TGTGCCAGCAGCTTGGGGCGTAATGAGCAGTTCTTC	CASSLGRNEQFF
NA	TRBV5-5	TRBD1	TRBJ2-7	TGTGCCAGCAGCTTGGACGAAGAAACAGGGGATAGCTCCTACGAGCAGTACTTC	CASSLDEETGDSSYEQYF